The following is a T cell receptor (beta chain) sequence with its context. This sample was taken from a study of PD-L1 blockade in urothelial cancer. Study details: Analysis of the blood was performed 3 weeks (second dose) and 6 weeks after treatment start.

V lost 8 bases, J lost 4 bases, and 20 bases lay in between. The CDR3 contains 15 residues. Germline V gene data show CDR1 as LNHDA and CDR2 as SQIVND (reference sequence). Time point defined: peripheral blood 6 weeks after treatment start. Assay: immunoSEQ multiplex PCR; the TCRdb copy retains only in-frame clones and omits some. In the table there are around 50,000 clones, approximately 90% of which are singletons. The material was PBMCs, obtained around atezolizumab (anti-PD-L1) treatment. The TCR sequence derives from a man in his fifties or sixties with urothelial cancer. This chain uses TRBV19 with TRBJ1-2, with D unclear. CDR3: CASQTREGGSYGYTF. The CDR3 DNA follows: TGTGCCAGTCAGACCCGGGAGGGTGGCAGCTATGGCTACACCTTC.